The present T cell receptor beta chain was sequenced within a study of regulatory and conventional T cells in RAG deficiency. The study's findings and limits: Sorted Omenn CD25-high CD127-low cells may not be bona fide Tregs.

Blood CD4+ CD25-low CD127-high conventional T cells supplied the genomic DNA template. Using immunoSEQ multiplex PCR, the repertoire was profiled, and TCRdb retains in-frame clones only, with some absent. Among 20,000 to 25,000 clones listed, approximately 95% were seen once. From germline, CDR1 is MNHEY and CDR2 SVGAGI. The CDR3 spans 15 residues. The J segment lost 2 bases and the V segment lost 5 bases, leaving 8 bases of the junction unmatched. Of note for this clone: What it binds is not known.

These data also formed part of another study, on regulatory T cells. From that study: Primers: 52 TRBV forward and 13 TRBJ reverse. Regulatory T cells showed the strongest V-J pair restriction and V/J gene skewing among patient repertoires.

This sequence joins TRBV6-5 and TRBJ1-1; 7 positions agree with TRBD1. The sequencing sample was made of CD25- CD4+ T cells sorted from blood. The source is a human donor in good health. The CDR3 nucleotides are TGTGCCAGCAGTAGGCCGGGACAGTTCAACACTGAAGCTTTCTTT. Residues: CASSRPGQFNTEAFF.